This entry describes one T cell receptor (beta chain). The sample originates from a study of blood T cell repertoires in COVID-19. Background on the study: COVID-19 samples from acute and convalescent phases originated in the United States, Italy and Spain. From T cells, B-cell-depleted T cells, or PBMCs came the material, which was cDNA or gDNA.

CDR3 length equals 16 residues. V lost 3 bases and J 1 base, leaving 16 bases between the germline ends. CDR1 is SGHRS and CDR2 is YFSETQ in the germline V gene. Study processing details: Amplification of reference gene primers was used by the study to estimate nucleated cell counts. The assay was immunoSEQ multiplex PCR, and TCRdb's table has in-frame clones only and misses some. That table supplies the V and J calls and clone size; D and trimming were determined from the DNA. Here the sample spans about 46,000 clones, less than 90% being singletons. V and J are TRBV5-1 and TRBJ1-1, with unresolved D. The sequenced sample was peripheral blood. The receptor's source is a man between 60 and 70 years old with active COVID-19. The chain's CDR3 is CASSSNPLYQNTEAFF. CDR3 nucleotides: TGCGCCAGCAGCTCGAACCCCCTATACCAGAACACTGAAGCTTTCTTT.